This T cell receptor beta chain was sequenced during a study of blood T cell repertoires in COVID-19. Study in general: Samples came from the United States, Italy and Spain, spanning acute and convalescent COVID-19. PBMCs, B-cell-depleted T cells, or T cells provided the cDNA or gDNA that made up the material.

V shed 3 bases and J shed 0 bases, with 9 bases lying between them. The germline V gene has CDR1 SGHVS and CDR2 FNYEAQ. The CDR3 consists of 16 residues. Libraries were prepared by immunoSEQ multiplex PCR; TCRdb keeps only in-frame clonotypes and omits some of them. The data contain around 94,000 clones, roughly 86% of them singletons. The receptor was derived from a man aged 45-65 years with active or convalescent COVID-19. The rearrangement uses TRBV7-6 and TRBJ2-6; tentatively, D is TRBD1 (6 bases). The sample taken for sequencing was peripheral blood. In DNA, the CDR3 is TGTGCCAGCAGCTTCGGACAGTCCTCTGGGGCCAACGTCCTGACTTTC. Protein product: CASSFGQSSGANVLTF.